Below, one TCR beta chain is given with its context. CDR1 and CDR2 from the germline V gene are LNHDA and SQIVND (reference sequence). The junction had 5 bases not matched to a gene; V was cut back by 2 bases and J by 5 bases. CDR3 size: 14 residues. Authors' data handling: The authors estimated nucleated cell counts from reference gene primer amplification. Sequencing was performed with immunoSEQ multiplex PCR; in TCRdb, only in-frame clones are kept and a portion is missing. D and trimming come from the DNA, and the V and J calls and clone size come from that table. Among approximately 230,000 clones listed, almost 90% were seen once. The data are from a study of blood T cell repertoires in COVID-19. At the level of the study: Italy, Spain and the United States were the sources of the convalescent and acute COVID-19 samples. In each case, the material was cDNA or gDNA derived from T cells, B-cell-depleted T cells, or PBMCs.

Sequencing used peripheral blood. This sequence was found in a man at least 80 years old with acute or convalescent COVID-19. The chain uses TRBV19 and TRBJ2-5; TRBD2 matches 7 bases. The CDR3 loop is CASSIRDGGETQYF. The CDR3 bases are TGTGCCAGTAGTATAAGGGACGGGGGGGAGACCCAGTACTTC.